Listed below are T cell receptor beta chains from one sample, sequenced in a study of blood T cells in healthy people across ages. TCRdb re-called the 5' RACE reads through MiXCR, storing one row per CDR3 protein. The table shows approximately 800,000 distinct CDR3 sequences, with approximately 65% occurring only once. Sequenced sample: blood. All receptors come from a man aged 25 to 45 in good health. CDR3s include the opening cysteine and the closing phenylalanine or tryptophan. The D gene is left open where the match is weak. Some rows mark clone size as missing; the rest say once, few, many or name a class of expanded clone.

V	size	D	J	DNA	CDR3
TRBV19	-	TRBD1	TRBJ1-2	TGTGCCAGTAGCGCCGGGGACAGGATAAACTATGGCTACACCTTC	CASSAGDRINYGYTF
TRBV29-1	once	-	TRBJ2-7	TGCAGCGTAAAGGGTGGCAGGGGCTACGAGCAGTACTTC	CSVKGGRGYEQYF
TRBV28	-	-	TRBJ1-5	TGTGCCAGCAGCCCGAGTGCCTTTAGCAATCAGCCCCAGCATTTT	CASSPSAFSNQPQHF
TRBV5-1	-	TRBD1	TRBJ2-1	TGCGCCAGCAGCTCCTTACAGGGGGCTTTCAATGAGCAGTTCTTC	CASSSLQGAFNEQFF
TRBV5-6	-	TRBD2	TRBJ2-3	TGTGCCAGCAGCGCCCTCGTAAGCGGGGGGGCCGGTAGGGGCACAGATACGCAGTATTTT	CASSALVSGGAGRGTDTQYF
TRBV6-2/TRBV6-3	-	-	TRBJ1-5	TGTGCCAGCAGTTATTTTGAGGGGAACAATCAGCCCCAGCATTTT	CASSYFEGNNQPQHF
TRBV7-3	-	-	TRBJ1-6	TGTGCCAGCAGCTTAAGGGATGGGCCCCTCCACTTT	CASSLRDGPLHF
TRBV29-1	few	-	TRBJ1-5	TGCAGCGTTTCAGGGGCGAACAATCAGCCCCAGCATTTT	CSVSGANNQPQHF
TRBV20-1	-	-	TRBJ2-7	TGCAGGGCCCTTGGGGGGCCGTCCTACGAGCAGTACTTC	CRALGGPSYEQYF
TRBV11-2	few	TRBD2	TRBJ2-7	TGTGCCAGCAGCCCGACTAGCGGGGGGCCATTTAGCTCCTACGAGCAGTACTTC	CASSPTSGGPFSSYEQYF
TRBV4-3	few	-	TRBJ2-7	TGCGCCAGCAGCCAAGGCGCGCTAGCGTACGAGCAGTACTTC	CASSQGALAYEQYF
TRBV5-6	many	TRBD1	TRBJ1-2	TGTGCCAGCAGCTTAGGAGAGACAGGGCATGGCTACACCTTC	CASSLGETGHGYTF
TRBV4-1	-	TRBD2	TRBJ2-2	TGCGCCAGCAACCAAGCACTAGCGGGGGCGTCTGGTGGGGAGCTGTTTTTT	CASNQALAGASGGELFF
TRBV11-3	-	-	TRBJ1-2	TGTGCCAGCAGCTTACTGGGCAGAGCCAACTATGGCTACACCTTC	CASSLLGRANYGYTF
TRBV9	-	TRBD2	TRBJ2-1	TGTGCCAGCAGCGTAGCTTTCGCGGGGGGGCCCCCCGTAGTCGATGAGCAGTTCTTC	CASSVAFAGGPPVVDEQFF
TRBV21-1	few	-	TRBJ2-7	TGTGCCAGCATTCCGCCGGGACTAGCTTTCGAGCAGTACTTC	CASIPPGLAFEQYF
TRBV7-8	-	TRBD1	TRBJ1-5	TGTGCCAGCAGCTTACGACAGGGGCATAGCAATCAGCCCCAGCATTTT	CASSLRQGHSNQPQHF
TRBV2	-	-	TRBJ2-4	TGTGCCAGCAGTGATGGGGGACCAAGAAACATTCAGTACTTC	CASSDGGPRNIQYF
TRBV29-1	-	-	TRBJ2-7	TGCAGCGTTGGTGTGAGGAACTCCTACGAGCAGTACTTC	CSVGVRNSYEQYF
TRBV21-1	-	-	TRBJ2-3	TGTGCCAGCAGCAAATCACAGCGGGGAGTCTTCACAGATACGCAGTATTTT	CASSKSQRGVFTDTQYF
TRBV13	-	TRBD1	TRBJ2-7	TGTGCCAGCAGCGACAGGGTCTCCTACGAGCAGTACTTC	CASSDRVSYEQYF
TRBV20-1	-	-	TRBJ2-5	TGCAGTGCTAGTTCTCGCAGGGCGGAGACCCAGTACTTC	CSASSRRAETQYF
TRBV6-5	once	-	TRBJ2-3	TGTGCCAGCAGTGGACGGTCAGACACGCAGTATTTT	CASSGRSDTQYF
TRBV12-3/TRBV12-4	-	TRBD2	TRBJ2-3	TGTGCCACCTCAACCGGGACTAGCAGCATCACAGATACGCAGTATTTT	CATSTGTSSITDTQYF
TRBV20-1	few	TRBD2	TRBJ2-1	TGCAGTGCTCCAGATCCCCGCCTCGTAGCGGGAGGCTCCTACAATGAGCAGTTCTTC	CSAPDPRLVAGGSYNEQFF
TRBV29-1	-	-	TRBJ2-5	TGCAGCGTCGACAATGGACAGAAAGAGACCCAGTACTTC	CSVDNGQKETQYF
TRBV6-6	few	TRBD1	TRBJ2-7	TGTGCCAGCAGTTCAGACAGGGCCAACGAGCAGTACTTC	CASSSDRANEQYF
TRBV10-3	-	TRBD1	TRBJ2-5	TGTGCCATCAGTCCTACAGGGGGCCGGGAGACCCAGTACTTC	CAISPTGGRETQYF
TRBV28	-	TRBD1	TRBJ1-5	TGTGCCAGCAGTTTAAGACAGGGGGCTAGTCAGCCCCAGCATTTT	CASSLRQGASQPQHF
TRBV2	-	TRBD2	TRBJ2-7	TGTGCCAGCGGAGGAGCGGGGGCGGCGAGTGAGCAGTACTTC	CASGGAGAASEQYF
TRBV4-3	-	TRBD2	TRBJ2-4	TGCGCCAGCAGCCAGATACCAAGCGGGGGCCAAATAAACATTCAGTACTTC	CASSQIPSGGQINIQYF
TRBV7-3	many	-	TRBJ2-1	TGTGCCAGCAGCCCTCATGGGGGGGGGCTGTCCTACAATGAGCAGTTCTTC	CASSPHGGGLSYNEQFF
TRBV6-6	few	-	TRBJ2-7	TGTGCCAGCAGTTACTCGCCGGGGTACTACGAGCAGTACTTC	CASSYSPGYYEQYF
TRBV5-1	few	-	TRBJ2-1	TGCGCCAGCAGCTTGCTAGCTCCGAGCTCCTACAATGAGCAGTTCTTC	CASSLLAPSSYNEQFF
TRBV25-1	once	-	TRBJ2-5	TGTGCCAGCAGTGAGAATGCACGCGAGACCCAGTACTTC	CASSENARETQYF
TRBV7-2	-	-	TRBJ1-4	TGTGCCAGCAGCTTAGTAGCAGGGAGTACTGAAAAACTGTTTTTT	CASSLVAGSTEKLFF
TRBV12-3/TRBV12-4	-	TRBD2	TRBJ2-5	TGTGCCAGCAGTTTGAGTCCAGCGGGGGGGGTCAATGAGCAGTACTTC	CASSLSPAGGVNEQYF
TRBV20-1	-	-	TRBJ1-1	TGCAGTGCTAGAGTAATTTTGGAGGTGAACACTGAAGCTTTCTTT	CSARVILEVNTEAFF
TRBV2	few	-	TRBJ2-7	TGTGCCAGCAGTGGGGACTCGTATTACGAGCAGTACTTC	CASSGDSYYEQYF
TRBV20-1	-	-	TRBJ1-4	TGCAGTGCTAGAGAAGGTAGTGAAAAACTGTTTTTT	CSAREGSEKLFF
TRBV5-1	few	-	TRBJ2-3	TGCGCCAGCAGCTTGGGTCGGACTCTTAGTACAGATACGCAGTATTTT	CASSLGRTLSTDTQYF
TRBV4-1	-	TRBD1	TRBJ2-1	TGCGCCAGCAGCCTCCGGGACAGGGGGCAAGGTGAGCAGTTCTTC	CASSLRDRGQGEQFF
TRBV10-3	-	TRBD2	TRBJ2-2	TGTGCCATCACTCGCGGACTAGCGGGGGGGCTCTCCGGGGAGCTGTTTTTT	CAITRGLAGGLSGELFF
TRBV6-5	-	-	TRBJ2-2	TGTGCCAGCAGTTACTCGTACCACAGAAAGAACACCGGGGAGCTGTTTTTT	CASSYSYHRKNTGELFF
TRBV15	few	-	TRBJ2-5	TGTGCCACCAGCAGAGCCACTAAAGAGACCCAGTACTTC	CATSRATKETQYF
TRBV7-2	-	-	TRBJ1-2	TGTGCCAGCAGCTTATTTTCCACAAATGGCTACACCTTC	CASSLFSTNGYTF
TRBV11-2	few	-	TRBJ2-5	TGTGCCAGCAGCTTTCGGGGGGCCCAAGAGACCCAGTACTTC	CASSFRGAQETQYF
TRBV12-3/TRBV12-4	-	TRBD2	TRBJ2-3	TGTGCCAGCAGTGAGCTAGCGGGAAGCGGCACAGATACGCAGTATTTT	CASSELAGSGTDTQYF
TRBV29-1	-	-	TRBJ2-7	TGCAGCGTTGAAGATCGTATCGGGAGATACGAGCAGTACTTC	CSVEDRIGRYEQYF
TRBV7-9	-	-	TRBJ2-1	TGTGCCAGCAGCCAACAGGGCAATGGGCAGTTCTTC	CASSQQGNGQFF
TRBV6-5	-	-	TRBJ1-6	TGTGCCAGCAGTTCCGCCGCGAGAGGGGATAATTCACCCCTCCACTTT	CASSSAARGDNSPLHF
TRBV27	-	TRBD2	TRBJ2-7	TGTGCCAGCAGTTCTGCCCGACCGGGACTAGCGGGTAGCTCCTACGAGCAGTACTTC	CASSSARPGLAGSSYEQYF
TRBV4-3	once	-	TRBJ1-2	TGCGCCAGCAGCCAAGATATCCAGGACTATGGCTACACCTTC	CASSQDIQDYGYTF
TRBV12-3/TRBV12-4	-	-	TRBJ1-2	TGTGCCAGCAGTGGGGCGCGACGGCAGTTTAACTATGGCTACACCTTC	CASSGARRQFNYGYTF
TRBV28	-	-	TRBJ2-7	TGTGCCAGCAGTCCCGATCTCGCTCTTAACGAGCAGTACTTC	CASSPDLALNEQYF
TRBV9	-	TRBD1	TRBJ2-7	TGTGCCAGCAGCGTAGGTCAGGGGGACTACGAGCAGTACTTC	CASSVGQGDYEQYF
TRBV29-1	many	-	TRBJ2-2	TGCAGCGTTGAAACCGGAACTTCCACCGGGGAGCTGTTTTTT	CSVETGTSTGELFF